Following are 10 T cell receptor beta chains from one sample sequenced in a study of T cell repertoires in cytomegalovirus infection. These receptors' targets are unknown. Each CDR3 protein gets one entry after TCRdb re-called the reads with MiXCR. Of roughly 46,000 distinct CDR3 sequences in the sample, 20% were seen once. The sample was PBMCs, sequenced either directly or after in vitro stimulation (not recorded which). These receptor sequences come from a human donor in good health (CMV status not recorded). Some clones in this sample may be carry-over from other donors' samples.

In its sample, this clonotype was seen many times. The V and J genes are TRBV12-3 or TRBV12-4 and TRBJ1-1; D remains ambiguous. CDR3 length: 16 amino acids. The germline V and J ends were trimmed by 7 bases and 3 bases, with 21 bases remaining between them. The CDR3: CASTRTGVARHTEAFF. DNA of the CDR3: TGTGCCAGCACCCGTACCGGGGTGGCTCGACACACTGAAGCTTTCTTT.

This clonotype was detected ten times or more. The rearrangement uses TRBV7-2 and TRBJ2-5; 10 bases fit TRBD1. Germline V CDR1 and CDR2: SGHTA, FQGNSA. V shed 5 bases, J shed 5 bases, and the junction held 8 bases outside the gene matches. This CDR3 is built from 15 residues. CDR3 residues: CASSPKTGGSETQYF. CDR3 nucleotides: TGTGCCAGCAGCCCAAAGACAGGGGGCTCGGAGACCCAGTACTTC.

This clonotype was seen many times. The CDR3 protein is CASSSQGVEAFF. In DNA, the CDR3 is TGTGCCAGCAGCTCCCAGGGCGTTGAAGCTTTCTTT. V and J are TRBV5-4 and TRBJ1-1; possible D gene TRBD1, 5 bases. Trimming cost V 3 bases and J 7 bases, with 10 bases left between them. Germline CDR1 SGHNT, CDR2 YYREEE (reference sequence). This CDR3 has 12 amino acids.

This clonotype appeared many times. V and J are TRBV7-8 and TRBJ2-3; no firm D call. There are 14 residues in the CDR3. The germline V gene has CDR1 SGHVS and CDR2 FQNEAQ. V shed 6 bases and J shed 0 bases, with 10 bases lying between them. CDR3 sequence (DNA): TGTGCCAGCAGGCAAACAGTAAGCACAGATACGCAGTATTTT. This translates into CASRQTVSTDTQYF.

This chain joins TRBV12-3 or TRBV12-4 and TRBJ2-1, with TRBD2 as a possible D gene (6 bases). V lost 8 bases, J lost 5 bases, and 16 bases lay in between. The CDR3 runs to 14 residues. The CDR3 DNA follows: TGTGCCAGCCAAGGGACTGGGGGTCACAATGAGCAGTTCTTC. This sequence encodes CASQGTGGHNEQFF.

The chain uses TRBV7-8 and TRBJ2-5; weak D call: TRBD2 (6 bases). The V gene lost 0 bases and the J gene lost 2 bases, with 7 bases spanning the gap. This CDR3 has 14 amino acids. CDR1 SGHVS and CDR2 FQNEAQ come from the germline V gene. In DNA form, the CDR3 reads TGTGCCAGCAGCTTAGCTGGGGGGCAAGAGACCCAGTACTTC. Translating it yields CASSLAGGQETQYF. Based on the CDR3 plus reference TRBV7-8 and TRBJ2-5, the full variable domain is GAGVSQSPRYKVAKRGQDVALRCDPISGHVSLFWYQQALGQGPEFLTYFQNEAQLDKSGLPSDRFFAERPEGSVSTLKIQRTQQEDSAVYLCASSLAGGQETQYFGPGTRLLVL.

This clonotype was detected ten times or more. The chain is built from TRBV4-2 and TRBJ2-3, with no clear D. The CDR3 runs 13 residues. CDR1 is LGHNA, CDR2 YNFKEQ, per germline. Trimming took off 0 bases at V and 5 bases at J, with 6 bases between the two ends. The CDR3 here is CASSQDQIDTQYF. CDR3 nucleotide sequence: TGTGCCAGCAGCCAAGATCAAATAGATACGCAGTATTTT.

This clonotype was observed many times. The gene calls are TRBV7-2 and TRBJ2-3; possible D gene TRBD2, 5 bases. CDR1 and CDR2 from the germline V gene are SGHTA and FQGNSA. The CDR3 totals 14 residues. The V end was cut by 1 base, the J end by 4 bases, with 9 bases between. The CDR3 loop reads CASSLGVSADTQYF. The CDR3 DNA follows: TGTGCCAGCAGCTTAGGGGTTAGCGCAGATACGCAGTATTTT.

This clonotype has a handful of counts. The chain has TRBV12-3 or TRBV12-4 and TRBJ2-5; D not resolved. V lost 6 bases to trimming and J lost 9 bases, with 14 bases between them. This CDR3 region has 12 residues. CDR3 residues: CASSASGGAQYF. The CDR3 DNA sequence: TGTGCCAGCAGCGCCTCAGGTGGTGCCCAGTACTTC.

This chain links TRBV6-5 with TRBJ2-3; D might be TRBD2 (5 bases). Between the trimmed V and J ends, which lost 8 bases and 0 bases, there was a span of 12 bases. CDR3 length: 14 residues. The germline V gene has CDR1 MNHEY and CDR2 SVGAGI. In nucleotides, the CDR3 is TGTGCCAGCTTTGATCGCGGGAGCACAGATACGCAGTATTTT. It encodes CASFDRGSTDTQYF.